This is a list of T cell receptor beta chains from one sample in a study of synovial regulatory T cells in juvenile arthritis. Measured with immunoSEQ multiplex PCR; TCRdb has only the in-frame clones, and not every one. The sample holds some 9,200 clones. The sample was Treg cells from blood. All receptors derive from a donor aged 2 to 35 with juvenile idiopathic arthritis. Each CDR3 is given with its conserved first and last residue.

cdr3_aa	v_call	j_call
CASSSLLVGVGQETQYF	TRBV7-9	TRBJ2-5
CAISGGQGAEKLFF	TRBV10-3	TRBJ1-4
CASSLKAGVTYEQYF	TRBV7-2	TRBJ2-7
CASSILAGGSSGDTQYF	TRBV5-6	TRBJ2-3
CASSPQGADGYTF	TRBV18	TRBJ1-2
CASSPGVNVIFGTQYF	TRBV18	TRBJ2-3
CSVASAGGNEQFF	TRBV29-1	TRBJ2-1
CASSVDKAPYEQYF	TRBV9	TRBJ2-7
CASSIRGGTGYYTEAFF	TRBV19	TRBJ1-1
CASSLGQEHSPLHF	TRBV18	TRBJ1-6
CASSSGGAATGEQFF	TRBV7-8	TRBJ2-1
CASSLGLAGDEQYF	TRBV5-4	TRBJ2-5
CASSRGTGNYGYTF	TRBV5-1	TRBJ1-2
CASSPPSGTGGEKLFF	TRBV5-1	TRBJ1-4
CASSYSVLATNEKLFF	TRBV6-5	TRBJ1-4
CASSPPMGQGAPGANVLTF	TRBV18	TRBJ2-6
CASSMTPDTQYF	TRBV19	TRBJ2-3
CASSPSQLTNYGYTF	TRBV18	TRBJ1-2
CAWSQGAAYEQYF	TRBV30	TRBJ2-7
CASSVGEGVSAFF	TRBV9	TRBJ1-1
CASSLIHSGANVLTF	TRBV6-5	TRBJ2-6
CASSIRLVRRGYTF	TRBV19	TRBJ1-2